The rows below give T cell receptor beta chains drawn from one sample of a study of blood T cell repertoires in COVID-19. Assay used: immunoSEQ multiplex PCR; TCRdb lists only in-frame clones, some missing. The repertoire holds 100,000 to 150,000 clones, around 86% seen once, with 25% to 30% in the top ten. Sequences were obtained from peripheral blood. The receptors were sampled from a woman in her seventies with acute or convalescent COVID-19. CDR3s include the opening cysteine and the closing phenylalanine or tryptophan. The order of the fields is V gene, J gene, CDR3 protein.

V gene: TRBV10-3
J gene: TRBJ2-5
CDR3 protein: CAISGTPQETQYF

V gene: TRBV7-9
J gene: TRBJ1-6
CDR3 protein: CASSSRLGLSSYNSPLHF

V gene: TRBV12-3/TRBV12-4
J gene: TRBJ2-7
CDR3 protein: CASSTAVYEQYF

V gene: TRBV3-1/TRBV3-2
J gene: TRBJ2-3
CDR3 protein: CASSQPGQGGYTDTQYF

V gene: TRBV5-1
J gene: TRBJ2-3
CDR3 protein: CASVTGLRLGAGTDTQYF

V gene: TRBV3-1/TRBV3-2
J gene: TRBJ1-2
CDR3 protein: CASSQGYRDYGYTF

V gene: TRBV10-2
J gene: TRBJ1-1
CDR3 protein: CASGDDRVGFGAFF

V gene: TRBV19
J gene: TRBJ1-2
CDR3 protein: CASSRTGQGGYTF

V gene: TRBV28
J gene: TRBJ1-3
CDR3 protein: CASRVDSSSGNTIYF

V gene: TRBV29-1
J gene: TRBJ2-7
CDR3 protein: CSVRGSSSYEQYF

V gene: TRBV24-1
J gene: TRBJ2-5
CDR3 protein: CATSDSGTGRETQYF

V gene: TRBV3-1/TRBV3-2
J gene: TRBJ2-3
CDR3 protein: CASSQGDSGVTDTQYF

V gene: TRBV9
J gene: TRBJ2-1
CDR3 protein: CASSVAELVQNEQFF

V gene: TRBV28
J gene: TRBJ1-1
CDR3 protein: CASSRTQGAREAFF

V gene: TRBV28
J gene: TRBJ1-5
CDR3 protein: CASRQVTGVSNQPQHF

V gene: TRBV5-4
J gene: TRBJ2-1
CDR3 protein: CASSSKTVARNEQFF

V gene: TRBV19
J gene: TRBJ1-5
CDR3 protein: CASSIGGNQPQHF

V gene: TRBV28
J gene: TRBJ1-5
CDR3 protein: CASSHVRGLNQPQHF

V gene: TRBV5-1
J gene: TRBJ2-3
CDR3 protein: CASSLGVAGADTQYF

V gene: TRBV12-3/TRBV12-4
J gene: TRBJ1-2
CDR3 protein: CASSLGQDYGYTF

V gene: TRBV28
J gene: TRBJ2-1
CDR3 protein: CASSWTGTYNEQFF

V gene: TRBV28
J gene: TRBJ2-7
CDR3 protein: CASSPGGAGDHEQYF

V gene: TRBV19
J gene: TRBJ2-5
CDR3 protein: CASSIGTSREETQYF

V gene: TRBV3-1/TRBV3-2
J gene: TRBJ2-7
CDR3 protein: CASSQTSGGSYEQYF

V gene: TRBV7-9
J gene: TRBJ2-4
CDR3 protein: CASSLARTGLGIQYF

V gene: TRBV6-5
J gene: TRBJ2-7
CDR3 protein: CASSPGTDYEQYF

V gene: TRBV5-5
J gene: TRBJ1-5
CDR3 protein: CASSLGLDRALNQPQHF

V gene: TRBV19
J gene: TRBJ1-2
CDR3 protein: CASTTTRTGSYGYTF

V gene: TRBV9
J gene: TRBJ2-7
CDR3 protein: CASSTGGPGEQYF

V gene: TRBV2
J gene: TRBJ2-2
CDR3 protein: CASSGRGLNTGELFF

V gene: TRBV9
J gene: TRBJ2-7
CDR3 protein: CASAMAMDRGGEQYF

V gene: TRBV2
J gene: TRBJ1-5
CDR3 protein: CASSEGQGNQPQHF

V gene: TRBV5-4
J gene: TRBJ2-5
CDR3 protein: CASSVTSGGPPPQYF

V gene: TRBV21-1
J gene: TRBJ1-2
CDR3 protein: CASIAEPGTGRFNYGYTF

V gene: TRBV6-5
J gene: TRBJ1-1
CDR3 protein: CASSAPPGGTEAFF

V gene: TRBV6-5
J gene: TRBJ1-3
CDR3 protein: CASSYEAIGNTIYF